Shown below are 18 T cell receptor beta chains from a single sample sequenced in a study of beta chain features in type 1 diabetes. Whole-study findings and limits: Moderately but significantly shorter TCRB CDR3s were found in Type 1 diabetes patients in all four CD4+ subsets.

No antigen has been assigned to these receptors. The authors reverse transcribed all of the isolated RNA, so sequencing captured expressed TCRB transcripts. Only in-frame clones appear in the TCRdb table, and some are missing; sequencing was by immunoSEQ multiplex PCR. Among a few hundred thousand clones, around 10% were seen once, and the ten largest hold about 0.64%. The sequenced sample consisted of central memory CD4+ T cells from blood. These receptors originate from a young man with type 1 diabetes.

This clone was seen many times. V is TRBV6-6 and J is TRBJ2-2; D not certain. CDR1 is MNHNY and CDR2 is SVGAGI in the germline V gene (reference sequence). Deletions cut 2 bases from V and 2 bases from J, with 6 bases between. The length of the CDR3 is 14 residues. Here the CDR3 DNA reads TGTGCCAGCAGTTACGGGATCAACACCGGGGAGCTGTTTTTT. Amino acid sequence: CASSYGINTGELFF.

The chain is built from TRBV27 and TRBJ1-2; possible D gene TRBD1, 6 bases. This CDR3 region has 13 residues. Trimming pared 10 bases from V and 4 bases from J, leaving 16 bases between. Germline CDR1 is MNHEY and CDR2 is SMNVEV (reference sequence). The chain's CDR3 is CATRGGGTYGYTF. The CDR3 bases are TGTGCCACCCGGGGAGGGGGTACCTATGGCTACACCTTC.

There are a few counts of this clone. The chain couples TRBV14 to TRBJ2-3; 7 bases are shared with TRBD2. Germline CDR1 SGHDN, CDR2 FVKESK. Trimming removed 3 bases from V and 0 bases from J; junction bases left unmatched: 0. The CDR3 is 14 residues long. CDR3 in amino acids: CASSHGGSTDTQYF. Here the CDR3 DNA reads TGTGCCAGCAGCCACGGGGGGAGCACAGATACGCAGTATTTT.

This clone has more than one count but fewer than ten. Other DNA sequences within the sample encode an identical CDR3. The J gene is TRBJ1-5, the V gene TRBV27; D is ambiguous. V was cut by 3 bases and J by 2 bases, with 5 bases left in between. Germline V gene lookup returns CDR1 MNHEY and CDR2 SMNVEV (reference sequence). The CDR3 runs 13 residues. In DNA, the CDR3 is TGTGCCAGCAGTTTCTGGGGCAATCAGCCCCAGCATTTT. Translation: CASSFWGNQPQHF.

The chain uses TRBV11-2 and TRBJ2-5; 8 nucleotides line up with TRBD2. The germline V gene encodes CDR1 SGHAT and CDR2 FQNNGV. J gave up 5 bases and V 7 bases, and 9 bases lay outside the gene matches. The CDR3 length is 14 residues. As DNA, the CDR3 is TGTGCCAGCACCCCCCGGACTAGCCGGGAGACCCAGTACTTC. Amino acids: CASTPRTSRETQYF.

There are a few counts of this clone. The CDR3 sequence is CASSGYPGRGSSYEQYF. The CDR3 nucleotides are TGTGCCAGCAGTGGTTACCCAGGCAGGGGGAGCTCCTACGAGCAGTACTTC. V gene TRBV2 combines with J gene TRBJ2-7; TRBD1 aligns across 7 bases. V shed 4 bases and J 0 bases; nucleotides not matched to a gene: 12. Germline V CDR1 and CDR2: SNHLY, FYNNEI. The length of the CDR3 is 17 residues.

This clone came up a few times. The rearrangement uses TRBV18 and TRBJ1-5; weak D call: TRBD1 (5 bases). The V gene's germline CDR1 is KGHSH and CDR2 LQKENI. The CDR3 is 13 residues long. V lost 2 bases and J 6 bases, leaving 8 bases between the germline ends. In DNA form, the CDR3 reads TGTGCCAGCTCACCATCAGGGCCTCAGCCCCAGCATTTT. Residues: CASSPSGPQPQHF.

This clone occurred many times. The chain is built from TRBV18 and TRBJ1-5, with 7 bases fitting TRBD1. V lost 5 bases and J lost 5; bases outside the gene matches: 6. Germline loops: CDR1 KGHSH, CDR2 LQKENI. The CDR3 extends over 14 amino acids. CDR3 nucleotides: TGTGCCAGCTCAGCGACAGGGAGTCATCAGCCCCAGCATTTT. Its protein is CASSATGSHQPQHF.

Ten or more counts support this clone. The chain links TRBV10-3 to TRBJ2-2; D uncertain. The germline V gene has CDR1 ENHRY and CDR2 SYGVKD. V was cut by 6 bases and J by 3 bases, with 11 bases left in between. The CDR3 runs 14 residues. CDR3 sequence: CAIRSSVDTGELFF. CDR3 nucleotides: TGTGCCATCAGAAGCTCGGTGGACACCGGGGAGCTGTTTTTT.

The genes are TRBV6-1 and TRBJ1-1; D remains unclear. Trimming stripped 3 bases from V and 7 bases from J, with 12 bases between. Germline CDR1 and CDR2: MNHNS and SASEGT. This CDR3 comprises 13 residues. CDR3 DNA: TGTGCCAGCAGTGAGAATGGGCGGGGTGAAGCTTTCTTT. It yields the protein CASSENGRGEAFF.

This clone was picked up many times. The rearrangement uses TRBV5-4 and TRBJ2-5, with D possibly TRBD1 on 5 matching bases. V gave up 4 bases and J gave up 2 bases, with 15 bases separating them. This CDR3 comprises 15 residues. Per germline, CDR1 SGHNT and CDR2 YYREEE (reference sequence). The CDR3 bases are TGTGCCAGCAGCCAGGGTGGGCCAAGACAAGAGACCCAGTACTTC. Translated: CASSQGGPRQETQYF.

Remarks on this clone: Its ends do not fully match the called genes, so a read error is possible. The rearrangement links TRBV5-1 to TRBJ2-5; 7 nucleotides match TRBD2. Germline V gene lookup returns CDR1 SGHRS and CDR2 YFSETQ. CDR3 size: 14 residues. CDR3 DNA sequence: TGTGCCAGCTGTGTCAGGGCGGGAGAAGAGACCCAGTACTTC. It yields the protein CASCVRAGEETQYF.

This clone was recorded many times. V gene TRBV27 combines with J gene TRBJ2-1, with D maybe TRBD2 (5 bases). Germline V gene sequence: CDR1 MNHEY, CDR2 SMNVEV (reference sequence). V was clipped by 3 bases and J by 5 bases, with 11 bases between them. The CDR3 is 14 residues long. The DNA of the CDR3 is TGTGCCAGCAGTTTTGGCGACTACAACAATGAGCAGTTCTTC. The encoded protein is CASSFGDYNNEQFF.

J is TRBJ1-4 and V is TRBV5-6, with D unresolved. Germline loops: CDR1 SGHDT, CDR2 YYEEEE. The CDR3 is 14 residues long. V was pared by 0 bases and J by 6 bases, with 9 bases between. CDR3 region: CASSLGGVDEKLFF. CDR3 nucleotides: TGTGCCAGCAGCTTGGGCGGGGTTGATGAAAAACTGTTTTTT.

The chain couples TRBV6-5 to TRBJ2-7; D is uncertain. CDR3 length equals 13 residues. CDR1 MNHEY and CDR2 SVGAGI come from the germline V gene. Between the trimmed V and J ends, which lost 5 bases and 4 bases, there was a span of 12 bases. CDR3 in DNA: TGTGCCAGCAGTGAAAAGGTCCGTTACGAGCAGTACTTC. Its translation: CASSEKVRYEQYF.

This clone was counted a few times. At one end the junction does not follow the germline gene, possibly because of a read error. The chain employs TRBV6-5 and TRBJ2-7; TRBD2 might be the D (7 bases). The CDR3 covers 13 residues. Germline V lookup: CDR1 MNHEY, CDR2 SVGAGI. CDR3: CASSPNAGDRLFF. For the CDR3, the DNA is TGTGCCAGCAGTCCCAATGCGGGAGACAGGCTGTTTTTC.

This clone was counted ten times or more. The CDR3 coding sequence is TGTGCCAGCAGCGGCCGGGAGGCTTTCTTT. It is translated as CASSGREAFF. The J gene is TRBJ1-1, the V gene TRBV7-9; D not certain. The CDR3 consists of 10 residues. V shed 5 bases and J shed 11 bases, with 9 bases lying between them. Germline CDR1 reads SEHNR; CDR2 reads FQNEAQ (reference sequence).

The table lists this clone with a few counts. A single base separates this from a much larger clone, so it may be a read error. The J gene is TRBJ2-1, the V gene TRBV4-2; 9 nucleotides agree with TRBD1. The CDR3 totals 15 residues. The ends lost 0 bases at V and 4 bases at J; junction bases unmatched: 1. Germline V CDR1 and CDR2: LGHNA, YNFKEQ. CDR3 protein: CASSQDGTGYNEQFF. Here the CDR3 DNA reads TGTGCCAGCAGCCAAGACGGGACAGGGTACAATGAGCAGTTCTTC.